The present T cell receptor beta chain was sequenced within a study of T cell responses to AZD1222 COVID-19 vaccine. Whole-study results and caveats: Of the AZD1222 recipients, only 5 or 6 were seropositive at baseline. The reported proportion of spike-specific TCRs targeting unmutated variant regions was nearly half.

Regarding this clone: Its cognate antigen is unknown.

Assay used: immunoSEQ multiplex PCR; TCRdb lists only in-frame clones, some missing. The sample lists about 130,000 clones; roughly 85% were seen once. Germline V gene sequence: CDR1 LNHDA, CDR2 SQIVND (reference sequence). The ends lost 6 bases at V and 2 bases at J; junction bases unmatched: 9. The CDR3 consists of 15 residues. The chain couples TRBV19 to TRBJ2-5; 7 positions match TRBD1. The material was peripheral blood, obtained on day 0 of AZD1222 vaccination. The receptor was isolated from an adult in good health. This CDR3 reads CASRETRDRQETQYF. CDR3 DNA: TGTGCCAGTAGAGAGACCAGGGACAGACAAGAGACCCAGTACTTC.